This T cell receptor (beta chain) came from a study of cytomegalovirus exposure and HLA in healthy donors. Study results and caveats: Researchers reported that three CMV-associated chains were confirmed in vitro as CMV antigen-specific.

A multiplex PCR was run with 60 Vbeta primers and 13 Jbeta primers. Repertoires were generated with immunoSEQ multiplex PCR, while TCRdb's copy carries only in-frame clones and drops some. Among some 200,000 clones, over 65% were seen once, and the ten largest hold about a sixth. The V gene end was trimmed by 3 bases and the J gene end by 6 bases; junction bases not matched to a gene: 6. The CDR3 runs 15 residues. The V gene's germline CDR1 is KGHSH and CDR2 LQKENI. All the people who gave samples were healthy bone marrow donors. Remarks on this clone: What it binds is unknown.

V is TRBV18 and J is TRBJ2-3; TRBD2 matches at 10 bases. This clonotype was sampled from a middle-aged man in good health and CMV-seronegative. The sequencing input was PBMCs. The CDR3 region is CASSPLAGVKDTQYF. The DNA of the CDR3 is TGTGCCAGCTCACCGCTAGCGGGAGTAAAGGATACGCAGTATTTT.